Below, 28 T cell receptor beta chains from the same sample are listed, as sequenced in a study of blood T cells in healthy people across ages. Then a second PCR, running roughly 6 to 11 cycles, was carried out with a sample-barcoded 5' primer and a J-beta primer mix. TCRdb reprocessed the 5' RACE reads via MiXCR and lists one record per CDR3 protein. The repertoire includes 1.6 million or so distinct CDR3 sequences, 30% to 35% of them detected once, and roughly 12% sits in the top ten. Input material: blood. These receptors originate from a young woman in good health.

The gene calls are TRBV27 and TRBJ2-1; 11 bases match TRBD2. CDR1 MNHEY and CDR2 SMNVEV come from the germline V gene (reference sequence). The CDR3 covers 15 residues. The ends lost 6 bases at V and 15 bases at J; junction bases unmatched: 16. The CDR3: CASRPLAGAISFGFF. The CDR3 nucleotides are TGTGCCAGCAGGCCACTAGCGGGGGCTATAAGTTTCGGGTTCTTC.

This clonotype showed up just a few times. The chain employs TRBV28 and TRBJ2-4; maybe TRBD1 (5 bases). V dropped 3 bases and J dropped 3 bases, with 15 bases sitting between them. This CDR3 is 16 amino acids long. Germline V gene lookup returns CDR1 MDHEN and CDR2 SYDVKM. This chain's CDR3 is CASSFPGHTGKNIQYF. In nucleotides, the CDR3 is TGTGCCAGCAGTTTTCCCGGACATACAGGCAAAAACATTCAGTACTTC.

The rearrangement uses TRBV29-1 and TRBJ1-2; D is ambiguous. Germline CDR1 reads SQVTM; CDR2 reads ANQGSEA. The CDR3 covers 12 residues. V was clipped by 1 base and J by 5 bases, with 8 bases between them. CDR3 in amino acids: CSVEGKNYGYTF. CDR3 nucleotide sequence: TGCAGCGTTGAAGGGAAAAATTATGGCTACACCTTC.

V and J are TRBV9 and TRBJ1-4; a weak D match, TRBD1 (5 bases). CDR3 length: 14 residues. Germline CDR1 reads SGDLS; CDR2 reads YYNGEE. V lost 4 bases and J 7 bases, leaving 14 bases between the germline ends. CDR3 sequence: CASSTQGVGEKLFF. Here the CDR3 DNA reads TGTGCCAGCAGCACTCAGGGAGTCGGTGAAAAACTGTTTTTT.

This chain links TRBV18 with TRBJ2-4, with D possibly TRBD1 on 5 matching bases. V was clipped by 0 bases and J by 8 bases, with 11 bases between them. CDR1 KGHSH and CDR2 LQKENI come from the germline V gene. There are 14 residues in the CDR3. The CDR3 nucleotides are TGTGCCAGCTCACCACCAGGGGATCGTTACATTCAGTACTTC. This sequence encodes CASSPPGDRYIQYF.

This chain joins TRBV24-1 and TRBJ2-5; D remains unclear. CDR3 length: 12 residues. Trimming removed 1 base from V and 2 bases from J, with 1 base in between. Germline values: CDR1 KGHDR, CDR2 SFDVKD. The CDR3 region is CATSDFQETQYF. The CDR3 coding sequence is TGTGCCACCAGTGATTTTCAAGAGACCCAGTACTTC.

The gene calls are TRBV20-1 and TRBJ1-2; D not certain. Germline CDR1 reads DFQATT; CDR2 reads SNEGSKA (reference sequence). The CDR3 loop spans 13 amino acids. CDR3 loop: CNARGGMVYGYTF. The CDR3 bases are TGCAATGCCCGAGGAGGGATGGTCTATGGCTACACCTTC.

The gene calls are TRBV5-6 and TRBJ2-5; D is unclear. The germline CDR1 and CDR2 sequences are SGHDT and YYEEEE. Trimming stripped 4 bases from V and 6 bases from J, with 13 bases between. The CDR3 has 13 residues. The CDR3 bases are TGTGCCAGCAGCACCCTGAGTGGAAAGACCCAGTACTTC. Translated: CASSTLSGKTQYF.

The count of this clonotype is one. This chain uses TRBV9 with TRBJ1-2; D unresolved. The V end lost 7 bases, the J end lost 2 bases, and 21 bases lay between the germline ends. CDR3 length equals 16 residues. The V gene's germline CDR1 is SGDLS and CDR2 YYNGEE. As DNA, the CDR3 is TGTGCCAGCTGCGCATCAGGAAGGGAAGGGAACTATGGCTACACCTTC. Translated: CASCASGREGNYGYTF.

Note on this clonotype: Since a much larger clone is just one base distant, this may be a read error. The chain combines TRBV6-2 or TRBV6-3 with TRBJ2-3; no reliable D call. Per the germline V gene, CDR1 is MNHEY and CDR2 is SVGEGT. The CDR3 extends over 12 amino acids. DNA for the CDR3: TGTGCCAGCAGTTCCTTCACAGATACGCGGTATTTT. Residues: CASSSFTDTRYF.

The V call is TRBV7-9, the J call TRBJ1-1; D gene unclear. The V end was cut by 1 base, the J end by 1 base, with 10 bases between. In germline, CDR1 is SEHNR, CDR2 FQNEAQ (reference sequence). The CDR3 sequence is 15 residues long. CDR3 amino acids: CASSLDGNPNTEAFF. The DNA for the CDR3 is TGTGCCAGCAGCTTAGACGGGAACCCGAACACTGAAGCTTTCTTT.

At least ten counts were recorded for this clonotype. V is TRBV29-1 and J is TRBJ2-1; no definite D call. The CDR3 is made up of 11 amino acids. Germline CDR1 is SQVTM and CDR2 is ANQGSEA. The V gene lost 6 bases and the J gene lost 5 bases, with 8 bases spanning the gap. CDR3 sequence reads: CSVENDNEQFF. The CDR3 DNA is TGCAGCGTCGAGAACGACAATGAGCAGTTCTTC.

This clonotype occurred once. The chain uses TRBV29-1 and TRBJ2-3; 10 bases line up with TRBD2. Per the germline V gene, CDR1 is SQVTM and CDR2 is ANQGSEA. The CDR3 contains 15 residues. J lost 4 bases, V lost 4 bases, and 8 bases had no gene match. The DNA for the CDR3 is TGCAGCGTTGGCACTAGCGGGATGAGGTCAGATACGCAGTATTTT. As protein: CSVGTSGMRSDTQYF.

The J gene is TRBJ2-1, the V gene TRBV4-1; TRBD2 matches at 9 bases. The V and J ends lost 2 bases and 7 bases, in that order; junction bases with no gene match: 6. Germline V lookup: CDR1 MGHRA, CDR2 YSYEKL. This CDR3 is 15 amino acids long. CDR3 region: CASSQRISGSNEQFF. DNA for the CDR3: TGCGCCAGCAGCCAAAGGATTAGCGGGAGTAATGAGCAGTTCTTC.

The V call is TRBV20-1, the J call TRBJ1-1; D is unresolved. The germline V gene has CDR1 DFQATT and CDR2 SNEGSKA (reference sequence). V lost 8 bases, J lost 1 base, and 17 bases lay in between. The CDR3 totals 14 residues. CDR3 region: CSPKPELPNTEAFF. The CDR3 DNA reads TGCAGTCCAAAGCCAGAGTTGCCGAACACTGAAGCTTTCTTT.

The chain links TRBV6-5 to TRBJ2-5; tentatively, D is TRBD1 (5 bases). Trimming removed 0 bases at V and 2 bases at J, with 19 bases between. Germline V gene data show CDR1 as MNHEY and CDR2 as SVGAGI. The CDR3 spans 18 residues. The CDR3 coding sequence is TGTGCCAGCAGTTACTCTTTCAGGGCAGGAGCCTCACAAGAGACCCAGTACTTC. Amino acid sequence: CASSYSFRAGASQETQYF.

This clonotype was seen more than once but under ten times. V and J are TRBV6-5 and TRBJ1-1; D gene uncertain. V was cut by 0 bases and J by 1 base, with 18 bases left in between. Germline V gene lookup returns CDR1 MNHEY and CDR2 SVGAGI. The CDR3 is made up of 18 amino acids. CDR3 DNA sequence: TGTGCCAGCAGTTACTCTATTTCCCAGGAGGTTTGGAACACTGAAGCTTTCTTT. Protein: CASSYSISQEVWNTEAFF.

The chain carries TRBV3-1 and TRBJ2-5, with D maybe TRBD2 (5 bases). CDR1 and CDR2 (germline): LGHDT, YNNKEL (reference sequence). Trimming shortened V by 1 base and J by 2 bases, and 11 bases separated the two germline ends. The CDR3 covers 15 residues. The DNA for the CDR3 is TGTGCCAGCAGCCAAGTGTGGATAGCGCAAGAGACCCAGTACTTC. Translation gives CASSQVWIAQETQYF.

This chain connects TRBV6-6 to TRBJ2-7; D gene uncertain. The CDR3 contains 13 residues. The V gene's germline CDR1 is MNHNY and CDR2 SVGAGI (reference sequence). V lost 7 bases and J 6 bases, leaving 16 bases between the germline ends. The CDR3 nucleotides read TGTGCCAGCAAGTCACAGCTACCGTCCGAGCAGTACTTC. Translating it yields CASKSQLPSEQYF.

This sequence joins TRBV20-1 and TRBJ2-7; 7 bases line up with TRBD2. The V segment lost 1 base and the J segment 7 bases; nucleotides outside the gene matches: 7. The CDR3 sequence is 13 residues long. CDR1 and CDR2 from the germline V gene are DFQATT and SNEGSKA (reference sequence). In nucleotides, the CDR3 is TGCAGTGCTAGAGTCGGGGGGATGGGGGAGCAGTACTTC. This encodes CSARVGGMGEQYF.

In its sample, this clonotype was seen a few times. V is TRBV6-5 and J is TRBJ2-3; TRBD2 might be the D (6 bases). This CDR3 is built from 16 residues. With 2 bases removed from V and 6 bases from J, the gap between germline ends came to 18 bases. Germline V CDR1 and CDR2: MNHEY, SVGAGI. CDR3 coding DNA: TGTGCCAGCAGTTACGATCGCGGGGTGGCAACGGATACGCAGTATTTT. This sequence encodes CASSYDRGVATDTQYF.

This clonotype was counted ten times or more. The chain uses TRBV5-1 and TRBJ2-7; 11 bases are shared with TRBD2. CDR3 size: 15 residues. Germline values: CDR1 SGHRS, CDR2 YFSETQ. J gave up 3 bases and V 2 bases, and 4 bases lay outside the gene matches. CDR3: CASSFGTSGVYEQYF. CDR3 in DNA: TGCGCCAGCAGCTTCGGGACTAGCGGCGTCTACGAGCAGTACTTC.

V is TRBV10-2 and J is TRBJ2-7; 7 bases agree with TRBD2. Trimming cost V 9 bases and J 7 bases; bases outside gene matches: 15. CDR1 and CDR2 (germline): WSHSY, SAAADI. The CDR3 runs to 14 residues. CDR3 sequence: CASGAGLPLDEQYF. CDR3 bases: TGCGCCAGTGGAGCGGGACTACCGCTGGATGAGCAGTACTTC.

This clonotype was seen a handful of times. The rearrangement uses TRBV15 and TRBJ1-5, with a tentative D call TRBD1 (6 bases). The length of the CDR3 is 15 residues. The germline V gene has CDR1 LNHNV and CDR2 YYDKDF (reference sequence). V gave up 1 base and J gave up 6 bases, with 13 bases separating them. DNA of the CDR3: TGTGCCACCAGCAGAGGGCAGGGGCGTGCTCAGCCCCAGCATTTT. The encoded protein is CATSRGQGRAQPQHF.

The rearrangement links TRBV6-5 to TRBJ1-1, with 10 nucleotides matching TRBD1. The CDR3 covers 16 residues. Per germline, CDR1 MNHEY and CDR2 SVGAGI. The trim removed 8 bases at V and 1 base at J, leaving 10 bases unmatched. The CDR3 region is CASCTYRDRGNTEAFF. The CDR3 nucleotides read TGTGCCAGCTGTACTTACCGGGACAGGGGGAACACTGAAGCTTTCTTT.

The genes are TRBV24-1 and TRBJ1-5; D is perhaps TRBD1 (6 bases). Trimming left V 0 bases short and J 2 bases short, with 10 bases between. The CDR3 covers 16 residues. From germline, CDR1 is KGHDR and CDR2 SFDVKD. DNA of the CDR3: TGTGCCACCAGTGATTTGCAGGGGTTGGGCAATCAGCCCCAGCATTTT. Translating it yields CATSDLQGLGNQPQHF.

The chain links TRBV20-1 to TRBJ2-7, with TRBD2 matching over 15 bases. This CDR3 region has 14 residues. Germline trimming cut 6 bases from V and 5 bases from J; bases unmatched to any gene: 5. From germline, CDR1 is DFQATT and CDR2 SNEGSKA (reference sequence). CDR3 bases: TGCAGTGCGAGGACTAGCGGGAGGGCCAACGAGCAGTACTTC. Amino acids: CSARTSGRANEQYF.

The V call is TRBV5-1, the J call TRBJ2-1; TRBD2 matches 7 bases. The ends lost 0 bases at V and 5 bases at J; junction bases unmatched: 2. Germline V gives CDR1 SGHRS, CDR2 YFSETQ. The CDR3 length is 14 residues. The CDR3 bases are TGCGCCAGCAGCTTGGAGGCGGGGGACAATGAGCAGTTCTTC. Translation gives CASSLEAGDNEQFF. Using reference TRBV5-1 and TRBJ2-1 for the parts outside the CDR3, the full variable domain is KAGVTQTPRYLIKTRGQQVTLSCSPISGHRSVSWYQQTPGQGLQFLFEYFSETQRNKGNFPGRFSGRQFSNSRSEMNVSTLELGDSALYLCASSLEAGDNEQFFGPGTRLTVL.